The TCR beta chain described here comes from a study of Ad26.COV2.S vaccination and SARS-CoV-2 variants. Study overall: Trial arm assignment for the donor was COV1001 Ad26.COV2.S. Dosing was one shot or two shots 56 days apart. Study-wide results and caveats: There was a possibility that the TCR breadth and depth analyses underestimated total T cell responses.

Remarks on this clone: No antigen is known for it. The sample holds other DNA sequences that translate to the same CDR3.

The sample's treatment: about 20 received Ad26.COV2.S at low or high dose, single or two shots; roughly five received placebo; per-sample allocation not given. Day 63 after the first injection of vaccine or placebo was the sampling time. The administered vaccine (an Ad26 vector) expressed Wuhan-strain SARS-CoV-2 spike. This CDR3 region has 12 residues. The germline V and J ends were trimmed by 1 base and 6 bases, with 4 bases remaining between them. Germline loops: CDR1 SEHNR, CDR2 FQNEAQ (reference sequence). Using immunoSEQ multiplex PCR, the repertoire was profiled, and TCRdb retains in-frame clones only, with some absent. The profile shows roughly 330,000 clones, about nine tenths of them singletons.

The sequence was obtained from a person aged 18 to 65 who received the Ad26.COV2.S COVID-19 vaccine or a placebo. The material sequenced was peripheral blood, taken in a trial of Ad26.COV2.S vaccine versus placebo. The V gene is TRBV7-9, the J gene TRBJ1-5, with no clear D. CDR3 in DNA: TGTGCCAGCAGCTTAGACTTTCAGCCCCAGCATTTT. Translation gives CASSLDFQPQHF.